The source of this TCR beta chain is a study of identical twins. Findings of the study overall: These conclusions were based on statistical analysis (cross-sectional, not following the same donors). Partly confounded zero-insertion analyses could result from invariant MAIT and iNKT cells.

Germline loops: CDR1 SGHTA, CDR2 FQGNSA. V was clipped by 0 bases and J by 6 bases, with 12 bases between them. This CDR3 has 15 amino acids. The authors used template switching to add a universal primer site and gave cDNA unique molecular identifiers. TCRdb used MiXCR to reprocess the 5' RACE reads, holding one entry per CDR3 protein. The sample carries about 890,000 distinct CDR3 sequences, approximately 13% recorded once. Turning to this clonotype: As yet, its antigen is unknown.

The same data also went into a second study, on yellow fever vaccine responses in identical twins.

The chain joins TRBV7-2 to TRBJ1-5; D unresolved. Sequencing was done on a sample of PBMCs. The TCR sequence derives from a woman between 18 and 29 years old in good health. CDR3 in amino acids: CASSLAAWGIQPQHF. CDR3 in DNA: TGTGCCAGCAGCTTAGCGGCGTGGGGTATTCAGCCCCAGCATTTT.